These T cell receptor beta chains were read from a single sample in a study of T cell changes during pregnancy in multiple sclerosis. Sequencing used immunoSEQ multiplex PCR; TCRdb keeps in-frame clones, though not all of them. The sample lists some 96,000 clones; approximately 92% were seen once. The sequences come from peripheral blood, collected after pregnancy. All receptors come from a female donor with multiple sclerosis, enrolled in a pregnancy study. Both conserved end residues are part of each CDR3. The D gene is left open where the match is weak. Some rows mark clone size as missing; the rest say once, few, many or name a class of expanded clone.

-,-,TRBJ1-1,TRBV13,TGTGCCAGCAGCTTTGGCCCGACAGGGAACACTGAAGCTTTCTTT,CASSFGPTGNTEAFF
-,-,TRBJ2-7,TRBV27,TGTGCCAGCAGTTTATCGTCAGAGGTCTACGAGCAGTACTTC,CASSLSSEVYEQYF
TRBD2,-,TRBJ2-7,TRBV28,TGTGCCAGCAGTCCCCCCCTGGGGGGTAGCGGGATATACGAGCAGTACTTC,CASSPPLGGSGIYEQYF
-,-,TRBJ2-5,TRBV19,TGTGCCAGTAGTCCTACCCCGGACAGCACCCGAGAGACCCAGTACTTC,CASSPTPDSTRETQYF
TRBD1,-,TRBJ2-3,TRBV9,TGTGCCAGCAGCCCAGGGGGCGCGGGGGATACGCAGTATTTT,CASSPGGAGDTQYF
-,few,TRBJ1-1,TRBV19,TGTGCCAGTAGTAGAAGACAGAACACTGAAGCTTTCTTT,CASSRRQNTEAFF
TRBD1,-,TRBJ2-3,TRBV6-5,TGTGCCAGCAGTGTAACAGGGGGCGCAGATACGCAGTATTTT,CASSVTGGADTQYF
TRBD1,-,TRBJ2-5,TRBV5-4,TGTGCCAGCAGCCAGGGGGTAGAAGAGACCCAGTACTTC,CASSQGVEETQYF
TRBD1,-,TRBJ1-1,TRBV7-3,TGTGCCAGCAGCTTATCACCAGGGGGCGACACTGAAGCTTTCTTT,CASSLSPGGDTEAFF
TRBD1,-,TRBJ1-2,TRBV4-3,TGCGCCAGCAGCCAAGTTTCGGGACAGGGGGCATCTGGCTACACCTTC,CASSQVSGQGASGYTF
-,-,TRBJ2-1,TRBV11-3,TGTGCCAGCATCCAAGACAGAAACTACAATGAGCAGTTCTTC,CASIQDRNYNEQFF
TRBD1,-,TRBJ2-7,TRBV4-1,TGCGCCAGCAGCCAAGTTGGGACAGGGAATTCCTACGAGCAGTACTTC,CASSQVGTGNSYEQYF
TRBD1,-,TRBJ2-7,TRBV7-2,TGTGCCAGCAGCTTAACGGCTGTGACAGGGAAGTATTACGAGCAGTACTTC,CASSLTAVTGKYYEQYF
TRBD1,-,TRBJ1-5,TRBV28,TGTGCCAGCAGTTTCCTGAACAGGGGGAATCAGCCCCAGCATTTT,CASSFLNRGNQPQHF
TRBD2,-,TRBJ2-5,TRBV6-6,TGTGCCAGCAGTCGCGGGAGCCAAGAGACCCAGTACTTC,CASSRGSQETQYF
TRBD1,-,TRBJ1-1,TRBV27,TGTGCCAGCAGTTTATCGGGACAAACAGGGGGCCTCACTGAAGCTTTCTTT,CASSLSGQTGGLTEAFF
TRBD2,-,TRBJ2-3,TRBV19,TGTGCCAGTAAGGCGGGAGCCACCACAGATACGCAGTATTTT,CASKAGATTDTQYF
TRBD1,-,TRBJ1-5,TRBV5-6,TGTGCCAGCAGCTTATCAGCGGGACAGGGAAATCAGCCCCAGCATTTT,CASSLSAGQGNQPQHF
TRBD2,-,TRBJ2-2,TRBV5-8,TGTGCCAGCACCCGGGGGGAGATCGGGGGAAAAACCGGGGAGCTGTTTTTT,CASTRGEIGGKTGELFF
TRBD1,-,TRBJ1-2,TRBV6-6,TGTGCCAGCAGTTACCGGGACAGGGACTATGGCTACACCTTC,CASSYRDRDYGYTF
TRBD1,-,TRBJ2-6,TRBV7-2,TGTGCCAGCAGCCCGACAGGGACTGGGGCCAACGTCCTGACTTTC,CASSPTGTGANVLTF
-,-,TRBJ1-3,TRBV7-2,TGTGCCAGCAGCTTAGACCCCGGGGTGAGCACCATATATTTT,CASSLDPGVSTIYF
TRBD2,-,TRBJ2-3,TRBV10-3,TGTGCCTCATCTAGCGGGGGGGCCACAGATACGCAGTATTTT,CASSSGGATDTQYF
-,-,TRBJ2-2,TRBV7-7,TGTGCCAGCAGCTTAAGACAGTCGTGGAACACCGGGGAGCTGTTTTTT,CASSLRQSWNTGELFF
-,-,TRBJ1-5,TRBV29-1,TGCAGCGTGGTGGGTACGGGAGGATCGCCCCAGCATTTT,CSVVGTGGSPQHF
TRBD2,-,TRBJ2-7,TRBV5-1,TGCGCCAGCAATTTAGCGGGAGGGACCTACGAGCAGTACTTC,CASNLAGGTYEQYF
-,-,TRBJ1-1,TRBV6-1,TGTGCCAGCAGTGAAGACGGGGGAACTGAAGCTTTCTTT,CASSEDGGTEAFF
-,-,TRBJ2-2,TRBV4-2,TGTGCCAGCAGCCATTGGGACGGGGGTGCCGGGGAGCTGTTTTTT,CASSHWDGGAGELFF
TRBD2,-,TRBJ2-1,TRBV28,TGTGCCAGCAGTGGGACTAGCGGGGGGCAGTTCTTC,CASSGTSGGQFF
-,-,TRBJ2-5,TRBV7-3,TGTGCCAGCAGCTTAGGAGGGACGGGGCAAGAGACCCAGTACTTC,CASSLGGTGQETQYF
-,-,TRBJ2-7,TRBV6-5,TGTGCCAGCAGTATCCGGGACTCCTACGAGCAGTACTTC,CASSIRDSYEQYF
TRBD1,-,TRBJ1-2,TRBV9,TGTGCCAGCAGCGCCCCGACAGGGCTGAACTATGGCTACACCTTC,CASSAPTGLNYGYTF
-,-,TRBJ1-3,TRBV5-1,TGCGCCAGCAGCTTGGCCTCAGGGTCCTCTGGAAACACCATATATTTT,CASSLASGSSGNTIYF
-,-,TRBJ2-2,TRBV29-1,TGCAGCGTTGGACTGGCACCCTCGACCGGGGAGCTGTTTTTT,CSVGLAPSTGELFF
-,-,TRBJ2-1,TRBV15,TGTGCCACCAGCAGAGTTAGCGGAAATAACAATGAGCAGTTCTTC,CATSRVSGNNNEQFF
TRBD2,-,TRBJ2-1,TRBV4-1,TGCGCCAGCAGCCAACCCAGCGGGATATCGAGTGAGCAGTTCTTC,CASSQPSGISSEQFF
-,-,TRBJ1-5,TRBV18,TGTGCCAGCTCACCACTCAGGGATAGCAATCAGCCCCAGCATTTT,CASSPLRDSNQPQHF
TRBD2,-,TRBJ2-5,TRBV10-3,TGTGCCATCAATGGGACGAGCGGGGGCAACCAAGAGACCCAGTACTTC,CAINGTSGGNQETQYF
-,-,TRBJ1-5,TRBV15,TGTGCCACCGAGGCAGCTAATAGCAATCAGCCCCAGCATTTT,CATEAANSNQPQHF
-,-,TRBJ2-2,TRBV5-1,TGCGCCAGCAGCCCCCTTCCGTCCGGGGAGCTGTTTTTT,CASSPLPSGELFF
-,-,TRBJ1-2,TRBV27,TGTGCCAGCAGCCCTAGGACAGCCGCTAACTATGGCTACACCTTC,CASSPRTAANYGYTF
TRBD2,-,TRBJ2-1,TRBV29-1,TGCAGCGTTGGCAGACTAGCGGGTAGTTACAATGAGCAGTTCTTC,CSVGRLAGSYNEQFF
-,few,TRBJ1-5,TRBV6-5,TGTGCCAGCAGAGACGGGTCGAATCAGCCCCAGCATTTT,CASRDGSNQPQHF
TRBD2,-,TRBJ2-1,TRBV5-4,TGTGCCAGCAGCTTGGGGACTAGCGGGAGCTCCTACAATGAGCAGTTCTTC,CASSLGTSGSSYNEQFF
-,-,TRBJ1-1,TRBV2,TGTGCCAGCAGTCTCGGTGGGAACACTGAAGCTTTCTTT,CASSLGGNTEAFF
TRBD1,-,TRBJ2-7,TRBV27,TGTGCCAGCACCACTCGACAGGGGCGCCACGAGCAGTACTTC,CASTTRQGRHEQYF
TRBD1,-,TRBJ1-2,TRBV18,TGTGCCAGCTCTGAGACCGGGACAGGAACTAACTATGGCTACACCTTC,CASSETGTGTNYGYTF
TRBD1,few,TRBJ1-4,TRBV2,TGTGCCAGCATCCAGACAGGGAGGGAAAAACTGTTTTTT,CASIQTGREKLFF
TRBD1,-,TRBJ1-5,TRBV28,TGTGCCAGCAGTTCCACGGACAGGATTCATCAGCCCCAGCATTTT,CASSSTDRIHQPQHF
-,-,TRBJ2-2,TRBV28,TGTGCCAGCAGCCGCGGGACAGAAACTTACACCGGGGAGCTGTTTTTT,CASSRGTETYTGELFF
-,-,TRBJ1-4,TRBV7-2,TGTGCCAGCAGCCTAACCCGGGACACTGAAAAACTGTTTTTT,CASSLTRDTEKLFF